The 2 T cell receptor beta chains listed next were all sequenced from one sample in a study of glioma-infiltrating T cells. Amplification of TCR alpha and beta CDR3 regions from RNA used iRepertoire nested multiplex PCR. TCRdb used MiXCR to reprocess the multiplex PCR reads, holding one entry per CDR3 protein. The repertoire holds some 90,000 distinct CDR3 sequences, with 35% to 50% as singletons. The sequenced sample was glioma tissue, nonneoplastic brain tissue, or PBMCs (not recorded which). These receptor sequences come from a human donor with low-grade glioma or glioblastoma, undergoing nonglioma brain surgery, or in good health (not recorded which).

This clonotype was picked up a small number of times. At one end, the junction sequence differs from germline, possibly due to a read error. This sequence joins TRBV28 and TRBJ2-4, with 7 bases identical to TRBD1. Germline lookup yields CDR1 MDHEN and CDR2 SYDVKM. The CDR3 is made up of 16 amino acids. The CDR3 coding sequence is TGTGCCGGCAGCCCAGGGGGAGCTGGGGCCAAAAACATTCAGTACTTC. Amino acids: CAGSPGGAGAKNIQYF.

This clonotype was seen ten or more times. The chain has TRBV5-1 and TRBJ2-5; no definite D call. The CDR3 is made up of 13 amino acids. Looked up from germline, CDR1 is SGHRS and CDR2 is YFSETQ. V was cut by 3 bases and J by 1 base, with 7 bases left in between. DNA of the CDR3: TGCGCCAGCAGCTCCGGGCCCCAAGAGACCCAGTACTTC. Translating it yields CASSSGPQETQYF.